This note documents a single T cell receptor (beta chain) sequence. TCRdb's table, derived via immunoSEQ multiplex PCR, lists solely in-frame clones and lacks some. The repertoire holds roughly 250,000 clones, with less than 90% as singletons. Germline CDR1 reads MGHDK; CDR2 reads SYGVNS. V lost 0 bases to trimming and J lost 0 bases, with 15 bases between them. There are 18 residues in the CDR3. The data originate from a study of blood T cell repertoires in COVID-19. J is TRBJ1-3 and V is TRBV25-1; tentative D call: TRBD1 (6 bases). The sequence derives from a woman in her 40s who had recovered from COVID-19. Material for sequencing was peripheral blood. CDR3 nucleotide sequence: TGTGCCAGCAGTGAATATCTCCCGGACAGAAGCTCTGGAAACACCATATATTTT. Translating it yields CASSEYLPDRSSGNTIYF.